What follows describes a single TCR beta chain. Antigen: not known. This sample stems from a study of T-cell memory formation after mild COVID-19. In TCRdb, the 5' RACE reads were re-called with MiXCR into one record per CDR3 protein. The sample has about 430,000 distinct CDR3 sequences, more than 15% seen once. Overall study findings and caveats: CD4+ contracting clones were found mainly in CM and EM, and CD8+ ones in EMRA.

The receptor was isolated from a man between 18 and 35 years old who had mild COVID-19 (a few samples of this study predate the infection). Cell type and time point are not known. Sequences were obtained from PBMCs or a T cell subset sorted from them (not recorded which).

CDR3 in DNA: TGTGCCTGGAGTCTGACTGGCTATGGCTACACCTTC. Encoded protein: CAWSLTGYGYTF. The chain links TRBV30 to TRBJ1-2; D not certain. Trimming took 2 bases from V and 4 from J, leaving 8 bases between them. CDR1 is GTSNPN and CDR2 is SVGIG in the germline V gene (reference sequence). The CDR3 is 12 residues long.